This T cell receptor beta chain comes out of a study of shared clonotypes between healthy human individuals. The assay was immunoSEQ multiplex PCR, and TCRdb's table has in-frame clones only and misses some. The data hold some 2,000,000 clones, with about 95% observed a single time. This CDR3 comprises 17 residues. Trimming removed 4 bases from V and 6 bases from J; junction bases left unmatched: 12. The germline CDR1 and CDR2 sequences are MDHEN and SYDVKM. This clonotype was sampled from a man between 18 and 29 years old in good health. The sample taken for sequencing was naive CD4+ T cells sorted from blood. Subset specified: CD45RA+ positively selected. The genes are TRBV28 and TRBJ2-5, with 12 bases lining up with TRBD1. The DNA for the CDR3 is TGTGCCAGCAGTTCCTCACGGGACAGGGGGCTAGAGAAGACCCAGTACTTC. Translation gives CASSSSRDRGLEKTQYF. Drawing the rest from reference TRBV28 and TRBJ2-5, the complete variable domain is DVKVTQSSRYLVKRTGEKVFLECVQDMDHENMFWYRQDPGLGLRLIYFSYDVKMKEKGDIPEGYSVSREKKERFSLILESASTNQTSMYLCASSSSRDRGLEKTQYFGPGTRLLVL.